This T cell receptor (beta chain) was captured by sequencing in a study of T cell repertoires in cytomegalovirus infection. Study-wide context: Public TCR beta signatures indicated both CMV infection and matching HLA type.

A single record per CDR3 protein comes from TCRdb applying MiXCR to the reads. The sample includes about 300,000 distinct CDR3 sequences, approximately 10% seen only once; the top ten take about 2.3%. Overall study findings and caveats: Ex vivo responses were dominated by HLA-C-restricted CMV-specific TCR beta clonotypes. Cumulated frequencies of public TCR beta families served to identify carriers of CMV plus the relevant HLA.

This clonotype was counted at least ten times. The antigen is unknown. CDR3 size: 12 residues. V was shortened by 5 bases and J by 4 bases, with 8 bases between the two germline ends. The chain couples TRBV12-3 or TRBV12-4 to TRBJ1-2; no reliable D call. The sequence came from a human donor in good health (CMV status not recorded). Some clones in this sample may be carry-over from other donors' samples. The specimen sequenced was PBMCs. The chain's CDR3 is CASSRPLYGYTF. The DNA for the CDR3 is TGTGCCAGCAGTCGACCCCTCTATGGCTACACCTTC.